A selection of T cell receptor beta chains follows, all from one sample in a study of PD-L1 blockade in urothelial cancer. TCRdb's copy holds only in-frame clones and misses some; the assay was immunoSEQ multiplex PCR. The sample consists of more than 55,000 clones, more than 80% of them appearing once. Here the sequenced sample was PBMCs, taken around atezolizumab (anti-PD-L1) treatment. The source of these receptors is a man aged 65 to 79 with urothelial cancer. The CDR3 runs from the conserved cysteine through the conserved F or W. Not all rows give a size; the values are once, few, many and, for expanded clones, a class.

abundance: -
v_gene: TRBV5-1
CDR3aa: CASSGLTNYEQYF

abundance: once
v_gene: TRBV5-5
CDR3aa: CASNSRVGQGRQTQYF

abundance: -
v_gene: TRBV6-1
CDR3aa: CASSEGGGVRAVAFF

abundance: -
v_gene: TRBV29-1
CDR3aa: CSVPLPGVEAFF

abundance: -
v_gene: TRBV19
CDR3aa: CASTITGGYGYTF

abundance: -
v_gene: TRBV28
CDR3aa: CASTIGGSQETQYF

abundance: few
v_gene: TRBV7-9
CDR3aa: CASSLRNRGRADTEAFF

abundance: -
v_gene: TRBV19
CDR3aa: CASSSDGVDNQPQHF

abundance: -
v_gene: TRBV5-5
CDR3aa: CASSTGEYNEQFF

abundance: few
v_gene: TRBV9
CDR3aa: CASSAFYSSGANVLTF

abundance: -
v_gene: TRBV28
CDR3aa: CASSFQKGGRGEQFF

abundance: once
v_gene: TRBV18
CDR3aa: CASSPKTGHTEAFF

abundance: medium-sized
v_gene: TRBV18
CDR3aa: CASSDRTGADQPQHF

abundance: -
v_gene: TRBV10-3
CDR3aa: CAIKGTSSYNEQFF

abundance: -
v_gene: TRBV27
CDR3aa: CASSGTGGLSNYGYTF

abundance: -
v_gene: TRBV28
CDR3aa: CASSPPRGVNEQFF

abundance: -
v_gene: TRBV28
CDR3aa: CASSLFPDYGYTF

abundance: -
v_gene: TRBV5-1
CDR3aa: CASSFSGSGGETQYF

abundance: -
v_gene: TRBV6-5
CDR3aa: CASSYSWGRETQYF

abundance: -
v_gene: TRBV4-1
CDR3aa: CASSAGRNRGGAFF

abundance: few
v_gene: TRBV7-9
CDR3aa: CASVDQPGQRSVVTEAFF

abundance: -
v_gene: TRBV6-1
CDR3aa: CASSGSGTGSNEQYF

abundance: -
v_gene: TRBV4-1
CDR3aa: CASSQGAGFTEAFF

abundance: -
v_gene: TRBV7-8
CDR3aa: CASSPLGRGGFGSSYEQYF

abundance: few
v_gene: TRBV7-9
CDR3aa: CASSLGGQGPQPQHF

abundance: -
v_gene: TRBV6-1
CDR3aa: CASSLTFPSYEQYF

abundance: -
v_gene: TRBV29-1
CDR3aa: CSVENEYNEQFF

abundance: -
v_gene: TRBV7-2
CDR3aa: CASSWIAGGGNEQFF

abundance: -
v_gene: TRBV7-9
CDR3aa: CASSVITGAKNIQYF

abundance: -
v_gene: TRBV6-5
CDR3aa: CASSLDRGQGQYF

abundance: few
v_gene: TRBV18
CDR3aa: CASSQRTGGSYEQYF

abundance: -
v_gene: TRBV19
CDR3aa: CASSGADNEKLFF

abundance: few
v_gene: TRBV5-4
CDR3aa: CASSLAGGQETQYF

abundance: -
v_gene: TRBV2
CDR3aa: CASIVEGTLNAFF

abundance: -
v_gene: TRBV29-1
CDR3aa: CSVVGTGGEQYF

abundance: -
v_gene: TRBV7-9
CDR3aa: CASSPLRGAEDEQFF

abundance: -
v_gene: TRBV5-5
CDR3aa: CASSLSTSGSSGELFF

abundance: -
v_gene: TRBV5-1
CDR3aa: CASSLLGVQETQYF

abundance: -
v_gene: TRBV18
CDR3aa: CASEGTDRNEKLFF

abundance: -
v_gene: TRBV4-1
CDR3aa: CASSRQGATYNEQFF

abundance: few
v_gene: TRBV6-5
CDR3aa: CASRRDRVSNQPQHF

abundance: -
v_gene: TRBV28
CDR3aa: CASSLSTSGRQSSYEQYF

abundance: -
v_gene: TRBV9
CDR3aa: CASSVGVSGNLLKETQYF

abundance: -
v_gene: TRBV5-1
CDR3aa: CASSLVGQGDHEQFF

abundance: few
v_gene: TRBV9
CDR3aa: CASSPGQGLTFF

abundance: -
v_gene: TRBV19
CDR3aa: CASSIYSGTGGQPQHF